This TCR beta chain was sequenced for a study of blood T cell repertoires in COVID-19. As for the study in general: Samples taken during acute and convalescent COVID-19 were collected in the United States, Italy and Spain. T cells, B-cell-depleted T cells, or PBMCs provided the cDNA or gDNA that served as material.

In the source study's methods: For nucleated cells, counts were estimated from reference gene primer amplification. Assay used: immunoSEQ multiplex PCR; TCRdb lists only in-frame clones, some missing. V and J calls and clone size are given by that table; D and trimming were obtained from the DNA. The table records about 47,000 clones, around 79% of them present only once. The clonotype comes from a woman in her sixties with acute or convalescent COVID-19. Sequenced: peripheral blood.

The CDR3 region is CASSSRGQGREAFF. In nucleotides, the CDR3 is TGTGCCAGCAGTTCCCGGGGACAGGGGAGGGAAGCTTTCTTT. V is TRBV6-2 or TRBV6-3 and J is TRBJ1-1; 10 bases line up with TRBD1. Trimming cost V 4 bases and J 8 bases; bases outside gene matches: 7. The CDR3 covers 14 residues. The germline V gene has CDR1 MNHEY and CDR2 SVGEGT.